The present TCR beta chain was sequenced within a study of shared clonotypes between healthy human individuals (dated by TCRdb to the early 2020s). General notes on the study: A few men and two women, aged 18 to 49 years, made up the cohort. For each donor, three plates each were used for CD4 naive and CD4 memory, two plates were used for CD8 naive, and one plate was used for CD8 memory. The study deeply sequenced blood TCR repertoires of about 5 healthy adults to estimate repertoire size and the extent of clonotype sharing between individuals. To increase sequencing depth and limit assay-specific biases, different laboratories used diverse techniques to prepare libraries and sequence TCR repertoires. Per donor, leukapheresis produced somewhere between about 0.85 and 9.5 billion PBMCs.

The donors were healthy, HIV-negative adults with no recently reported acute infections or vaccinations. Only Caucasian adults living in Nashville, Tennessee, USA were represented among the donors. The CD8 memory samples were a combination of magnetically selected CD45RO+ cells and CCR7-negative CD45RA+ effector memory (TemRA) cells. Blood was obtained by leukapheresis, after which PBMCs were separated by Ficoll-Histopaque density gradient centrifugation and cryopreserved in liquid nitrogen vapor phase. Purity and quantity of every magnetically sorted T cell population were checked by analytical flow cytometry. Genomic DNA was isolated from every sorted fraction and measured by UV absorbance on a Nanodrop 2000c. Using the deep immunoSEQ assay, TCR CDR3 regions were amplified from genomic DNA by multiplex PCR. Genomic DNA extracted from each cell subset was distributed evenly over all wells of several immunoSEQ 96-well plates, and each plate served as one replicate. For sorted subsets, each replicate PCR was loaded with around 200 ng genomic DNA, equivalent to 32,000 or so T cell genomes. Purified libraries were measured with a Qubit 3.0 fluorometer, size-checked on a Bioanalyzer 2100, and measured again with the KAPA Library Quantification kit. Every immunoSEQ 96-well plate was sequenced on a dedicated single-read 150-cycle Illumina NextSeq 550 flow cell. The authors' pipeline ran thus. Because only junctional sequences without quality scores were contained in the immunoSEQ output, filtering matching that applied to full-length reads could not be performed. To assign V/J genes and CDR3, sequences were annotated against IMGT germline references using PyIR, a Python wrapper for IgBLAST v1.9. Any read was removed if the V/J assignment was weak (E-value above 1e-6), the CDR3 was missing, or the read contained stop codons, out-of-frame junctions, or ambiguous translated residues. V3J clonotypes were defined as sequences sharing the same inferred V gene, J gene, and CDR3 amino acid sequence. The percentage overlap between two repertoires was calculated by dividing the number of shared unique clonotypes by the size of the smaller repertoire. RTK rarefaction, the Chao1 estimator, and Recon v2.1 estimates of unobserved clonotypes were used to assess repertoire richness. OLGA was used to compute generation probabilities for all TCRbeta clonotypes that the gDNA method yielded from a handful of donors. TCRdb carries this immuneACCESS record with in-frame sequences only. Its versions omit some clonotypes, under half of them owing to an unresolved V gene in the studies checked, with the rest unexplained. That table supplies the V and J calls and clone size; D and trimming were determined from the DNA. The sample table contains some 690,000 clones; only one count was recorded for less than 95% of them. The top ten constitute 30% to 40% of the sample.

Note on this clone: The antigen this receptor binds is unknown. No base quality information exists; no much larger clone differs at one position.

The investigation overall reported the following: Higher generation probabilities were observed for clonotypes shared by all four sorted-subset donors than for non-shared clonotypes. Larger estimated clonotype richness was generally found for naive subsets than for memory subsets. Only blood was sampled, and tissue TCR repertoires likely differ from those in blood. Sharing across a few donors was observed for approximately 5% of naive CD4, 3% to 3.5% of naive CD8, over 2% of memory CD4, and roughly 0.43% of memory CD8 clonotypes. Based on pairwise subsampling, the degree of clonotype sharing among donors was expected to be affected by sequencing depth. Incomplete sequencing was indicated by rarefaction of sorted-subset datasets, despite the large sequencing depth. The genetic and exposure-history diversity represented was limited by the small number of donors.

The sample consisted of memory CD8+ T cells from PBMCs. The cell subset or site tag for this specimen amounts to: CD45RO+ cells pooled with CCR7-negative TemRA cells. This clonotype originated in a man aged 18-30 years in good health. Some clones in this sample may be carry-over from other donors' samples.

The sequence in DNA is TGTGCCAGCGTAGGGGACACTGAAGCTTTCTTT. This gives the protein CASVGDTEAFF. This sequence uses TRBV6-5 and TRBJ1-1, and possibly TRBD1, on 5 matching bases. Trimming takes 8 bases from V and 3 bases from J, and the germline ends sit 7 bases apart. The CDR3 measures 11 amino acids from cysteine to phenylalanine. The sequence is cut down to CDR3 DNA, 33 bases in frame from base 1. CDR1 and CDR2 (MNHEY, SVGAGI) derive from the germline V gene.